Presented here are 16 T cell receptor beta chains from one specimen sequenced in a study of T cell responses to AZD1222 COVID-19 vaccine. Sequencing was performed with immunoSEQ multiplex PCR; in TCRdb, only in-frame clones are kept and a portion is missing. Altogether about 150,000 clones are present, about 94% being singletons, with the ten largest covering around 5%. The material was peripheral blood, obtained on day 0 of AZD1222 vaccination. These TCRs come from an adult in good health.

The chain employs TRBV30 and TRBJ1-5; 7 nucleotides align to TRBD1. Germline V lookup: CDR1 GTSNPN, CDR2 SVGIG (reference sequence). The CDR3 sequence is 14 residues long. Trimming at V came to 2 bases and at J to 6 bases, leaving 7 bases not matched to a gene. DNA for the CDR3: TGTGCCTGGAGTCCTCGGACAGGAGGTCAGCCCCAGCATTTT. The encoded protein is CAWSPRTGGQPQHF.

This clone was observed a few times. J is TRBJ2-1 and V is TRBV7-9; 9 bases match TRBD1. V was clipped by 5 bases and J by 3 bases; unmatched bases: 5. Per germline, CDR1 SEHNR and CDR2 FQNEAQ (reference sequence). The CDR3 has 15 residues. CDR3: CASSLGQGFYNEQFF. CDR3 DNA: TGTGCCAGCAGCCTCGGACAGGGGTTCTACAATGAGCAGTTCTTC.

The rearrangement links TRBV27 to TRBJ2-2; D possibly corresponds to TRBD2 (6 bases). The CDR3 totals 15 residues. CDR1 MNHEY and CDR2 SMNVEV come from the germline V gene (reference sequence). Trimming cost V 6 bases and J 0 bases, with 11 bases left between them. CDR3 in DNA: TGTGCCAGCAGCCCGGGACTTTCGAACACCGGGGAGCTGTTTTTT. Translated, it gives CASSPGLSNTGELFF.

This clone was seen only once. V is TRBV4-2 and J is TRBJ2-1; 7 bases line up with TRBD2. Germline V CDR1 and CDR2: LGHNA, YNFKEQ. V gave up 5 bases and J gave up 8 bases; unmatched junction bases: 6. The CDR3 is made up of 13 amino acids. The CDR3 bases are TGTGCCAGCAGCGCAGCGGGATTTCATGAGCAGTTCTTC. Translation gives CASSAAGFHEQFF.

The chain has TRBV10-3 and TRBJ2-3; no definite D call. The CDR3 loop spans 11 amino acids. The ends were cut back, 1 base at V and 5 bases at J, with 1 base in the middle. Germline CDR1 reads ENHRY; CDR2 reads SYGVKD. CDR3 sequence reads: CAISELDTQYF. CDR3 DNA sequence: TGTGCCATCAGTGAGTTAGATACGCAGTATTTT.

Note on this clone: The junction and the germline gene differ at one end; a read error may be behind it. The CDR3 coding sequence is TGCGCCAGCAGTTGGGGGGCTAATCCTAACGAAAAACTGTTTTTT. Its protein product is CASSWGANPNEKLFF. This chain joins TRBV5-1 and TRBJ1-4; tentative D call: TRBD1 (6 bases). The CDR3 is made up of 15 amino acids. Germline V lookup: CDR1 SGHRS, CDR2 YFSETQ.

The chain joins TRBV2 to TRBJ2-5; TRBD1 matches at 8 bases. This CDR3 spans 16 amino acids. Trimming removed 3 bases from V and 2 bases from J; junction bases left unmatched: 8. The germline V gene has CDR1 SNHLY and CDR2 FYNNEI. The CDR3 loop is CASSDLDRGGQETQYF. DNA of the CDR3: TGTGCCAGCAGTGATTTAGACAGGGGCGGACAAGAGACCCAGTACTTC.

The chain employs TRBV6-6 and TRBJ1-3, with no clear D. Germline CDR1 and CDR2: MNHNY and SVGAGI (reference sequence). Trimming removed 6 bases at V and 0 bases at J, with 15 bases between. The CDR3 runs 16 residues. CDR3 nucleotides: TGTGCCAGCAGCCGGGTGGGCGGATCCTCTGGAAACACCATATATTTT. Encoded protein: CASSRVGGSSGNTIYF.

CDR3 in DNA: TGCGCCAGCAGCGTGGACGGGCTCGAACGGGGGGAGACCCAGTACTTC. Protein sequence: CASSVDGLERGETQYF. V is TRBV5-1 and J is TRBJ2-5, with a tentative D call TRBD2 (6 bases). The CDR3 consists of 16 residues. V was trimmed by 4 bases and J by 5 bases, leaving 21 bases between them. Germline CDR1 is SGHRS and CDR2 is YFSETQ. The whole variable domain, remainder taken from reference TRBV5-1 and TRBJ2-5, is KAGVTQTPRYLIKTRGQQVTLSCSPISGHRSVSWYQQTPGQGLQFLFEYFSETQRNKGNFPGRFSGRQFSNSRSEMNVSTLELGDSALYLCASSVDGLERGETQYFGPGTRLLVL.

The rearrangement joins TRBV28 to TRBJ1-3; D is possibly TRBD1 (6 bases). The CDR3 is 16 residues long. The V end was cut by 5 bases, the J end by 0 bases, with 14 bases between. Germline V CDR1 and CDR2: MDHEN, SYDVKM. CDR3 amino acids: CASSVTGQYSGNTIYF. The CDR3 DNA reads TGTGCCAGCAGTGTGACAGGCCAGTACTCTGGAAACACCATATATTTT.

J is TRBJ2-1 and V is TRBV7-6, with 10 bases lining up with TRBD2. The CDR3 contains 15 residues. The V and J ends lost 1 base and 8 bases, in that order; junction bases with no gene match: 5. Germline lookup yields CDR1 SGHVS and CDR2 FNYEAQ. DNA of the CDR3: TGTGCCAGCAGCTTAGAGGGACTAGCGTTCTATGAGCAGTTCTTC. Protein product: CASSLEGLAFYEQFF. Filled out from reference TRBV7-6 and TRBJ2-1, the complete variable domain reads GAGVSQSPRYKVTKRGQDVALRCDPISGHVSLYWYRQALGQGPEFLTYFNYEAQQDKSGLPNDRFSAERPEGSISTLTIQRTEQRDSAMYRCASSLEGLAFYEQFFGPGTRLTVL.

The chain links TRBV19 to TRBJ2-3; 9 bases are a match to TRBD2. V was pared by 10 bases and J by 6 bases, with 8 bases of the junction left unmatched. The CDR3 runs 13 residues. CDR1 is LNHDA and CDR2 is SQIVND in the germline V gene (reference sequence). CDR3 in DNA: TGTGCCACCGGGACTAGCATACCGGATACGCAGTATTTT. It translates to CATGTSIPDTQYF.

This chain joins TRBV6-2 or TRBV6-3 and TRBJ1-5, with 8 bases aligning to TRBD1. V shed 5 bases and J 6 bases; nucleotides not matched to a gene: 12. The germline CDR1 and CDR2 sequences are MNHEY and SVGEGT. CDR3 length: 16 amino acids. The CDR3 DNA sequence: TGTGCCAGCAGTCCCCTCCCTGGACAGGGAACTCAGCCCCAGCATTTT. Its translation: CASSPLPGQGTQPQHF.

V and J are TRBV7-9 and TRBJ2-1; possibly TRBD2 for D (5 bases). This CDR3 comprises 13 residues. Germline CDR1 SEHNR, CDR2 FQNEAQ (reference sequence). Deletions cut 4 bases from V and 9 bases from J, with 13 bases between. CDR3 protein: CASSSLEPPEQFF. CDR3 bases: TGTGCCAGCAGCTCACTAGAGCCGCCTGAGCAGTTCTTC.

Written as DNA, the CDR3 is TGTGCCAGCCGTTGGGGGGCGGGAGGTATGACGCAGTATTTT. Its translation: CASRWGAGGMTQYF. This chain uses TRBV27 with TRBJ2-3; 8 bases are shared with TRBD2. Germline values: CDR1 MNHEY, CDR2 SMNVEV (reference sequence). Trimming removed 8 bases from V and 9 bases from J; junction bases left unmatched: 13. The CDR3 sequence is 14 residues long.

This sequence joins TRBV2 and TRBJ2-3; no firm D call. V gave up 4 bases and J gave up 2 bases, with 7 bases separating them. The CDR3 is made up of 13 amino acids. Germline V gene lookup returns CDR1 SNHLY and CDR2 FYNNEI. Here the CDR3 reads CASSVLYTDTQYF. The CDR3, as DNA: TGTGCCAGCAGTGTTCTCTACACAGATACGCAGTATTTT.